These T cell receptor beta chains were read from a single sample in a study of blood T cell repertoires in COVID-19. The protocol was immunoSEQ multiplex PCR, while the TCRdb copy is restricted to in-frame clones and leaves out a portion. This table has 200,000 to 300,000 clones, over 80% appearing once. The sequencing sample was made of peripheral blood. Receptors originate from a woman aged 55-70 years with active or convalescent COVID-19. The CDR3 runs from the conserved cysteine through the conserved F or W. D genes are given only for firm matches. Part of the rows lack a size; the others show once, few, many or a class for expanded clones.

abundance	d_gene	v_gene	j_gene	CDR3nt	CDR3aa
-	TRBD1	TRBV10-3	TRBJ1-6	TGTGCCATCAGTGAGTCGGGACAGGCCTATAATTCACCCCTCCACTTT	CAISESGQAYNSPLHF
-	TRBD2	TRBV4-1	TRBJ2-3	TGCGCCAGCAGCCAAGGAATCCAGCGGGGGGGCTACACAGATACGCAGTATTTT	CASSQGIQRGGYTDTQYF
once	-	TRBV30	TRBJ2-2	TGTGCCTGGAGCGAGCTGGTCGGGGAGCTGTTTTTT	CAWSELVGELFF
once	TRBD1	TRBV2	TRBJ1-2	TGTGCCAGCAATGTACAGGGGCCCTATGGCTACACCTTC	CASNVQGPYGYTF
-	TRBD2	TRBV11-3	TRBJ2-3	TGTGCCAGCAGCGAGAGCGGGAGAGGCACAGATACGCAGTATTTT	CASSESGRGTDTQYF
-	TRBD1	TRBV6-4	TRBJ2-1	TGTGCCAGCAGTGAGAGGGACAGGGGGCGAAATGAGCAGTTCTTC	CASSERDRGRNEQFF
-	-	TRBV11-3	TRBJ2-5	TGTGCCAGCAGCTTGACTAGTCCAGAGACCCAGTACTTC	CASSLTSPETQYF
-	TRBD1	TRBV7-2	TRBJ2-1	TGTGCCAGCAGGTTAATAGTGGGACAGGGGACCCATGAGCAGTTCTTC	CASRLIVGQGTHEQFF
-	-	TRBV19	TRBJ1-5	TGTGCCAGTAGTCCGAGCCGGGGGAGCAATCAGCCCCAGCATTTT	CASSPSRGSNQPQHF
-	-	TRBV7-2	TRBJ1-3	TGTGCCAGCAGTTCCAGGGTTTCTGGAAACACCATATATTTT	CASSSRVSGNTIYF
-	-	TRBV28	TRBJ1-1	TGTGCCAGCAGTTTGCAGGGAATTTATGTGACTGAAGCTTTCTTT	CASSLQGIYVTEAFF
-	TRBD2	TRBV5-4	TRBJ2-1	TGTGCCAGCAGTTGGACTAGCGGAAGCTCCTACAATGAGCAGTTCTTC	CASSWTSGSSYNEQFF
once	-	TRBV20-1	TRBJ1-5	TGCAGTGCTAGTAGGGGGATCCCGGGTCGTCAGCCCCAGCATTTT	CSASRGIPGRQPQHF
-	-	TRBV4-1	TRBJ1-1	TGCGCCAGCAGCCAAGATCTAAGTTCGGGGAACACTGAAGCTTTCTTT	CASSQDLSSGNTEAFF
-	TRBD2	TRBV5-1	TRBJ2-1	TGCGCCAGCAGCTTGGAAAGCGGGGGGGGCTACAATGAGCAGTTCTTC	CASSLESGGGYNEQFF
-	TRBD2	TRBV7-2	TRBJ2-1	TGTGCCAGCAGCTTTAGCGGGAGGGCCAATGAGCAGTTCTTC	CASSFSGRANEQFF
-	-	TRBV6-5	TRBJ2-5	TGTGCCAGCAGTATAAATAGTGAGACCCAGTACTTC	CASSINSETQYF
-	TRBD1	TRBV7-9	TRBJ1-1	TGTGCCAGCGGCCGAACAGGGGCGTTGGGCACTGAAGCTTTCTTT	CASGRTGALGTEAFF
few	-	TRBV5-4	TRBJ1-2	TGTGCCAGCAGCTTGGAAGGGTCCGGGAACGGCTACACCTTC	CASSLEGSGNGYTF
-	-	TRBV6-6	TRBJ2-1	TGTGCCAGCAGTTACGGGGCCCTATCCTACAATGAGCAGTTCTTC	CASSYGALSYNEQFF
-	TRBD1	TRBV10-3	TRBJ2-7	TGTGCCATCATGGCACAGGGGGCCCACGAGCAGTACTTC	CAIMAQGAHEQYF
-	-	TRBV5-1	TRBJ1-1	TGCGCCAGCAGCTTGGGGACAGACACTGAAGCTTTCTTT	CASSLGTDTEAFF
-	TRBD2	TRBV7-3	TRBJ2-3	TGTGCCAGCAGCTTAATGGGGACTAGCGCCAGCACAGATACGCAGTATTTT	CASSLMGTSASTDTQYF
-	TRBD2	TRBV11-2	TRBJ2-1	TGTGCCAGCAGCTCCAGAGCGGGAGGGTACTACAATGAGCAGTTCTTC	CASSSRAGGYYNEQFF
-	TRBD1	TRBV5-1	TRBJ2-3	TGCGCCAGCAGTAGGACAGGTGTGGATACGCAGTATTTT	CASSRTGVDTQYF
-	-	TRBV29-1	TRBJ2-3	TGCAGCGTTGAAGGGCAGGGCGGCACAGATACGCAGTATTTT	CSVEGQGGTDTQYF
-	-	TRBV30	TRBJ1-3	TGTGCCTGGGACCTGCGAATTGGAAACACCATATATTTT	CAWDLRIGNTIYF
-	-	TRBV28	TRBJ1-3	TGTGCCAGCAGTTTATCCGGACAGTCGCTAAGAAACACCATATATTTT	CASSLSGQSLRNTIYF
-	-	TRBV9	TRBJ2-5	TGTGCCAGCAGCGTTGGAGCCCGGGGGGCGGGGGAGACCCAGTACTTC	CASSVGARGAGETQYF
-	TRBD1	TRBV29-1	TRBJ1-2	TGCAGCTTTTACGGGACAGGGGGACCTAGTAACTATGGCTACACCTTC	CSFYGTGGPSNYGYTF
-	TRBD1	TRBV7-2	TRBJ1-2	TGTGCCAGCAGCACCCCACAGGGGGCCATCTATGGCTACACCTTC	CASSTPQGAIYGYTF
-	TRBD2	TRBV3-1/TRBV3-2	TRBJ2-1	TGTGCCAGCAGCTCTAGCGGCGGAGGCGGTAATGAGCAGTTCTTC	CASSSSGGGGNEQFF